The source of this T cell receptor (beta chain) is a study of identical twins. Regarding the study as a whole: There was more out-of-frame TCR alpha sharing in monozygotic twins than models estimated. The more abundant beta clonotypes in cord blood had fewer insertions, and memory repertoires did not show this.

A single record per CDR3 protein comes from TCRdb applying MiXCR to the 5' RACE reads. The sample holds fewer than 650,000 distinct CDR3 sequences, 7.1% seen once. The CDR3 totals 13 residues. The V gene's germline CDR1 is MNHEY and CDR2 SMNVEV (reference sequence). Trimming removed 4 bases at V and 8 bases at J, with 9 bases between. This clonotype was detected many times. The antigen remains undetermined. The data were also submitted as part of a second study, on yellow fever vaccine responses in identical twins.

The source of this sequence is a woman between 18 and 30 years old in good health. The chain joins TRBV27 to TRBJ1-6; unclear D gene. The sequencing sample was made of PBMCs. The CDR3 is CASSSLGHSPLHF. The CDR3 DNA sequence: TGTGCCAGCAGTTCCCTCGGGCATTCACCCCTCCACTTT.